A single sample is the source of the 10 T cell receptor beta chains below, sequenced in a study of T cell repertoires in aging, cancer and after chemotherapy. TRB rearrangements spanning V, D and J were amplified using mixed TRB-A/B primers. TCRdb reanalysed the multiplex PCR reads using MiXCR and keeps one entry per CDR3 protein. This sample carries 2,000 or so distinct CDR3 sequences, about 19% of them seen once, and the ten largest clones take around 30%. Peripheral blood genomic DNA, not sorted cells or RNA, was the template. Sequencing was performed on blood. These TCRs come from a human donor with a blood cancer.

This clonotype was counted only a few times. V is TRBV20-1 and J is TRBJ2-7; TRBD2 matches at 15 bases. Germline V gene data show CDR1 as DFQATT and CDR2 as SNEGSKA (reference sequence). This CDR3 has 13 amino acids. Losses at the gene ends were 8 bases for V and 7 bases for J; bases not matched to a gene: 6. CDR3 coding DNA: TGCAGTTCGAAGGGACTAGCGGGAGGAGAGCAGTACTTC. Its protein product is CSSKGLAGGEQYF.

Turning to this clonotype: A much more abundant neighbour one base away suggests this may be a read error. The chain employs TRBV6-1 and TRBJ2-7; TRBD2 is a possible D gene (6 bases). This CDR3 is 13 amino acids long. Trimming cost V 5 bases and J 4 bases, with 12 bases left between them. Germline values: CDR1 MNHNS, CDR2 SASEGT. Written as DNA, the CDR3 is TGTGCCAGCAGTTATCGGACTAAGTACGAGCAGTACTTC. Its translation: CASSYRTKYEQYF.

By share of the sample, this clonotype is medium-sized. This chain links TRBV5-5 with TRBJ2-7; 9 bases are shared with TRBD1. The CDR3 covers 14 residues. The J segment lost 1 base and the V segment lost 4 bases, leaving 3 bases of the junction unmatched. Germline CDR1 reads SGHKS; CDR2 reads YYEKEE (reference sequence). CDR3 amino acids: CASSGTGTSYEQYF. The CDR3 DNA reads TGTGCCAGCAGCGGGACAGGGACATCCTACGAGCAGTACTTC.

Relative to its sample, this clonotype is medium-sized. The chain recombines TRBV12-3 or TRBV12-4 with TRBJ2-2; 13 bases agree with TRBD2. The V gene end was trimmed by 5 bases and the J gene end by 3 bases; junction bases not matched to a gene: 18. The CDR3 totals 21 residues. In DNA, the CDR3 is TGTGCCAGCAGTCAGGGGGGACTAGCGGGAACTCTCACCCTCTACACCGGGGAGCTGTTTTTT. Translated, it gives CASSQGGLAGTLTLYTGELFF.

By its share, this clonotype is medium-sized. This chain links TRBV12-3 or TRBV12-4 with TRBJ2-4; 8 bases are shared with TRBD1. The CDR3 extends over 13 amino acids. Unmatched junction bases numbered 8, after V lost 6 bases and J lost 10 bases. The CDR3 coding sequence is TGTGCCAGCAGCCTCCGGGACAGGCCAATTCAGTACTTC. Translated, it gives CASSLRDRPIQYF.

This clonotype qualifies as medium-sized (0.01 to 0.1%). The chain is built from TRBV15 and TRBJ2-2; D tentatively reads TRBD1 or TRBD2 (5 bases each). The CDR3 extends over 13 amino acids. CDR1 is LNHNV, CDR2 YYDKDF, per germline (reference sequence). Trimming left V 2 bases short and J 6 bases short, with 7 bases between. The CDR3 sequence: CATSRRGAGELFF. The DNA of the CDR3 is TGTGCCACCAGCAGACGAGGGGCCGGGGAGCTGTTTTTT.

Concerning this clonotype itself: With a much larger clone just one base away, this may be a read error. V and J are TRBV15 and TRBJ1-4; no clear D gene. Germline V CDR1 and CDR2: LNHNV, YYDKDF (reference sequence). The CDR3 has 15 amino acids. The CDR3 nucleotides are TGTGACACCAGCAGAGACGGGCAAGCAAATGAAAAACTGTTTTTT. It encodes CDTSRDGQANEKLFF.

Turning to this clonotype: One junction end does not reproduce the germline sequence, and a read error may be involved. J is TRBJ2-7 and V is TRBV4-2, with unresolved D. CDR3 length: 12 amino acids. Germline CDR1 reads LGHNA; CDR2 reads YNFKEQ. CDR3 nucleotides: TGTGCCAGAAGCCAGGATTCCTACGAGCAGTACTTC. Translation: CARSQDSYEQYF.

By share of the sample, this clonotype is medium-sized. The chain joins TRBV19 to TRBJ2-7, with D perhaps matching TRBD2 (6 bases). The germline V gene encodes CDR1 LNHDA and CDR2 SQIVND (reference sequence). The length of the CDR3 is 16 residues. The ends were cut back, 7 bases at V and 3 bases at J, with 22 bases in the middle. CDR3 residues: CASKRAPGPGDYEQYF. The CDR3 coding sequence is TGTGCCAGTAAGAGGGCGCCCGGGCCGGGAGACTACGAGCAGTACTTC.

This clonotype is categorized as medium-sized. The chain carries TRBV6-1 and TRBJ1-5; a weak D match, TRBD1 (5 bases). CDR1 and CDR2 from the germline V gene are MNHNS and SASEGT. This CDR3 spans 15 amino acids. V was trimmed by 2 bases and J by 0 bases, leaving 8 bases between them. DNA for the CDR3: TGTGCCAGCAGTGAAACAGGTTATAGCAATCAGCCCCAGCATTTT. It translates to CASSETGYSNQPQHF.